Listed below are T cell receptor beta chains from one sample, sequenced in a study of CD8+ T cells in alopecia areata. TCRdb's table, derived via immunoSEQ multiplex PCR, lists solely in-frame clones and lacks some. The table shows about 170,000 clones, with about 67% occurring only once. The sequences come from CD8+ T cells sorted from blood, collected at week 0. The receptors shown here come from a human donor with alopecia areata. Both conserved end residues are part of each CDR3. The order of the fields is J gene, V gene, CDR3 protein.

>TRBJ1-2|TRBV6-5
CASTSGGGNYGYTF
>TRBJ2-7|TRBV19
CASSSGGGYEQYF
>TRBJ2-5|TRBV6-1
CASSEAPGPKEETQYF
>TRBJ2-3|TRBV7-9
CASSSPGGDGTDTQYF
>TRBJ2-5|TRBV5-8
CASILGGEQTQYF
>TRBJ2-1|TRBV10-3
CATGFRDEQFF
>TRBJ2-5|TRBV30
CAWNGGGETQYF
>TRBJ1-1|TRBV7-9
CASSTPARGGTEAFF
>TRBJ2-5|TRBV7-9
CASSLWGAETQYF
>TRBJ1-1|TRBV29-1
CSVDHGNTEAFF
>TRBJ2-4|TRBV25-1
CASSEWDGTKNIQYF
>TRBJ2-7|TRBV25-1
CASKGGSSYEQYF
>TRBJ2-1|TRBV11-2
CASSLPSNEQFF
>TRBJ2-4|TRBV12-5
CASGPNWTATNIQYF
>TRBJ2-7|TRBV7-9
CASNSGGIHEQYF
>TRBJ2-5|TRBV4-1
CASSQDGTGRYQETQYF
>TRBJ2-7|TRBV2
CASSNAFGTGRDEQYF
>TRBJ2-7|TRBV29-1
CSVAWWQVNSYEQYF
>TRBJ1-5|TRBV7-8
CASTGGNQPQHF
>TRBJ2-7|TRBV15
CATSRGQPTEQYF
>TRBJ2-3|TRBV6-6
CASSDSPPDTQYF
>TRBJ1-5|TRBV9
CASSAGAGGQPQHF
>TRBJ1-6|TRBV7-9
CASSSEAVRAPLHF
>TRBJ2-5|TRBV6-1
CASSATPPGAFETQYF
>TRBJ2-6|TRBV5-6
CASSLGFSGANVLTF
>TRBJ2-5|TRBV4-1
CASSQERAVQETQYF
>TRBJ1-1|TRBV20-1
CSGGRDTEAFF
>TRBJ1-1|TRBV6-6
CASTRGTEAFF
>TRBJ2-2|TRBV5-1
CASSSTGGIGELFF
>TRBJ2-7|TRBV9
CASSVGTGAEQYF
>TRBJ1-1|TRBV13
CASTFLNTEAFF
>TRBJ1-2|TRBV7-8
CASSLLQGWAPGYTF
>TRBJ2-1|TRBV27
CASSRGPSYNEQFF
>TRBJ1-2|TRBV9
CASGSGNGYTF
>TRBJ1-2|TRBV27
CASRSGTGYGYTF
>TRBJ1-2|TRBV5-1
CASSLVYTGHGYTF
>TRBJ2-1|TRBV27
CASSHGLAGGYNEQFF
>TRBJ1-5|TRBV27
CASSSSPVGGNQPQHF
>TRBJ1-2|TRBV10-3
CAISERPDGYTF
>TRBJ2-3|TRBV12-5
CASGLDTDTQYF
>TRBJ2-1|TRBV5-1
CASSLGSGGGAYNEQFF
>TRBJ1-1|TRBV9
CASRLLTGLNTEAFF
>TRBJ2-3|TRBV4-1
CASSQRMTSGGADTQYF
>TRBJ1-6|TRBV19
CASREGQGNSPLHF
>TRBJ2-1|TRBV29-1
CSASRDGRYNEQFF